Below are 3 T cell receptor beta chains sequenced from a single sample in a study of T-cell reconstitution after alpha-beta-depleted transplantation in children. It was with unique molecular identifiers that the TCRbeta library was prepared. TCRdb re-called the PCR reads through MiXCR, storing one row per CDR3 protein. The data contain about 420,000 distinct CDR3 sequences, about 11% of them seen just once; the ten biggest clones take up 4.5% to 7%. The sequenced sample was PBMCs from the stem cell graft donor, obtained from the stem cell graft. These receptors were obtained from a human donor who donated a stem cell graft to a child with acute myeloid leukemia.

This clonotype was counted between two and nine times. The CDR3 region is CSAPGSTDTQYF. As DNA, the CDR3 is TGCAGTGCGCCCGGGTCCACAGATACGCAGTATTTT. V and J are TRBV20-1 and TRBJ2-3; D call uncertain. The CDR3 runs 12 residues. With 6 bases removed from V and 2 bases from J, the gap between germline ends came to 9 bases. Looked up from germline, CDR1 is DFQATT and CDR2 is SNEGSKA (reference sequence).

This chain connects TRBV15 to TRBJ2-3; perhaps TRBD1 as D (6 bases). The CDR3 is 17 residues long. Trimming stripped 3 bases from V and 0 bases from J, with 16 bases between. Germline V CDR1 and CDR2: LNHNV, YYDKDF (reference sequence). In DNA form, the CDR3 reads TGTGCCACCAGCAGCCCTGGGAGACAGGCCAGCACAGATACGCAGTATTTT. This translates into CATSSPGRQASTDTQYF.

The genes are TRBV3-1 and TRBJ2-4; D gene unclear. The V and J ends lost 5 bases and 0 bases respectively, with 8 bases between them. CDR1 is LGHDT, CDR2 YNNKEL, per germline (reference sequence). This CDR3 has 14 residues. The CDR3: CASSYHLAKNIQYF. As DNA, the CDR3 is TGTGCCAGCAGCTACCACCTAGCCAAAAACATTCAGTACTTC.